The 8 T cell receptor beta chains listed next were all sequenced from one sample in a study of blood T cells in healthy people across ages (dated by TCRdb to the mid-2010s). The library was prepared using 5' RACE. Sequencing used an Illumina HiSeq 2500. A second about 6 to 11 cycle PCR used a sample-barcoded 5' primer and a J-beta primer mix. TCRdb took the public reads, trimmed them with fastp at Q25, ran MiXCR for clone calling and kept in-frame beta chains. CDR3 protein duplicates are merged, each entry listing the most common genes and DNA. A total of approximately 1.5 million distinct CDR3 sequences appear in this sample, roughly 43% of them only once. The top ten hold approximately 4% of the sample. Sequenced material: blood. All receptors come from a woman aged 18-29 years in good health.

The J gene is TRBJ2-7, the V gene TRBV19; 8 bases fit TRBD1. The end of the DNA aligns better with TRBJ2-5, so the J call may be wrong. This CDR3 contains 13 residues. Looked up from germline, CDR1 is LNHDA and CDR2 is SQIVND (reference sequence). The CDR3 is CASTSDRVGTQYF. In nucleotides, the CDR3 is TGTGCCAGTACCTCGGACAGGGTCGGGACCCAGTACTTC.

The V and J genes are TRBV7-9 and TRBJ2-1; 10 bases map to TRBD2. Trimming took 4 bases from V and 3 from J; bases not matched to a gene: 6. CDR3 length: 16 residues. The germline V gene encodes CDR1 SEHNR and CDR2 FQNEAQ (reference sequence). DNA of the CDR3: TGTGCCAGCAGCTCGAGCCCTAGCGGGAGCTACAATGAGCAGTTCTTC. It encodes CASSSSPSGSYNEQFF.

This clonotype has just a few counts. The chain links TRBV4-2 to TRBJ1-2; D is possibly TRBD1 (5 bases). V was trimmed by 1 base and J by 0 bases, leaving 12 bases between them. The CDR3 loop spans 16 amino acids. CDR1 and CDR2 from the germline V gene are LGHNA and YNFKEQ. CDR3 sequence: CASSQAGTSTNYGYTF. The DNA for the CDR3 is TGTGCCAGCAGCCAAGCCGGGACTTCAACTAACTATGGCTACACCTTC.

V gene TRBV11-2 combines with J gene TRBJ2-1, with no clear D. This CDR3 is 12 amino acids long. The germline CDR1 and CDR2 sequences are SGHAT and FQNNGV. V was trimmed by 7 bases and J by 4 bases, leaving 8 bases between them. CDR3 in amino acids: CASTPLYNEQFF. The CDR3 DNA is TGTGCCAGCACCCCTCTTTACAATGAGCAGTTCTTC.

This clonotype occurred a few times. V is TRBV18 and J is TRBJ2-7; D may be TRBD2 (5 bases). Germline V lookup: CDR1 KGHSH, CDR2 LQKENI. The CDR3 contains 14 residues. V lost 5 bases and J 0 bases, leaving 11 bases between the germline ends. For the CDR3, the DNA is TGTGCCAGCTCAGAAGAGCGGAACTCCTACGAGCAGTACTTC. Encoded protein: CASSEERNSYEQYF.

J is TRBJ1-1 and V is TRBV6-5; TRBD1 is a possible D gene (5 bases). This CDR3 has 16 residues. CDR1 is MNHEY, CDR2 SVGAGI, per germline. V shed 0 bases and J shed 0 bases, with 11 bases lying between them. The CDR3 DNA follows: TGTGCCAGCAGTTACTCAAGGGGAGGGTTGAACACTGAAGCTTTCTTT. Translating it yields CASSYSRGGLNTEAFF.

This clonotype was detected a few times. V and J are TRBV4-3 and TRBJ2-2, with TRBD2 matching over 14 bases. The V and J ends lost 4 bases and 2 bases, in that order; junction bases with no gene match: 9. Per germline, CDR1 LGHNA and CDR2 YSLEER. This CDR3 spans 19 amino acids. DNA for the CDR3: TGCGCCAGCAGCCGCAATCCGGGACTAGCGGGGGTTAACACCGGGGAGCTGTTTTTT. The encoded protein is CASSRNPGLAGVNTGELFF.

The CDR3 reads CASRPFASGSAFF. For the CDR3, the DNA is TGTGCCAGCAGACCGTTTGCGTCAGGGTCGGCTTTCTTT. V gene TRBV28 combines with J gene TRBJ1-1; tentative D call: TRBD1 (5 bases). The CDR3 has 13 amino acids. The V end lost 6 bases, the J end lost 11 bases, and 19 bases lay between the germline ends. Germline CDR1 reads MDHEN; CDR2 reads SYDVKM.